A single sample gave rise to the 7 T cell receptor beta chains below, sequenced in a study of T cells in women clearing cervical HPV infection. Only in-frame clones appear in the TCRdb table, and some are missing; sequencing was by immunoSEQ multiplex PCR. This sample's clone table lists roughly 20,000 clones. Sequencing was carried out using blood buffy coat. The origin of the receptors is a woman between 18 and 69 years old with a cervical HPV16 infection that either progressed to CIN3+ or cleared (not recorded which).

Partial CDR3 DNA: TGCGCCAGCAGCCCCGGGACAGAGAGAAACACC. This translates into CASSPGTERNT. The complete CDR3 reads CASSPGTERNTIYF. J is TRBJ1-3 and V is TRBV5-1, with 7 bases that match TRBD1. The CDR3 end falls 3 residues outside the read, so it is completed with the germline J gene. The CDR3 covers 14 residues. Unmatched junction bases numbered 6, after V lost 4 bases and J lost 5 bases. From germline, CDR1 is SGHRS and CDR2 YFSETQ.

A remark on this clone: The observed sequence ends 3 residues before the CDR3 terminus, with the missing tail filled in from the germline J gene. This chain uses TRBV5-4 with TRBJ2-5; the match to TRBD2 covers 11 bases. V gave up 6 bases and J gave up 5 bases; unmatched junction bases: 3. Germline V CDR1 and CDR2: SGHNT, YYREEE (reference sequence). The CDR3 length is 13 residues. The part of the CDR3 DNA that was read is TGTGCCAGCACCATAGCGGGGGGGGAGACC. Translating gives CASTIAGGET. The full-length CDR3 reads as CASTIAGGETQYF.

With regard to this clone: Coverage ceases 3 residues before the CDR3 finishes, and the germline J gene fills in the end. The rearrangement uses TRBV2 and TRBJ2-3, with 7 bases fitting TRBD1. CDR1 is SNHLY, CDR2 FYNNEI, per germline. This CDR3 comprises 14 residues. The CDR3 loop is CASRGDSSNQPQYF. CDR3 bases read: TGTGCCAGCAGGGGGGACAGCAGCAATCAGCCG.

As for this clone: The read halts 3 residues ahead of the CDR3 end, with the missing end drawn from the germline J gene. This chain connects TRBV19 to TRBJ1-1, with TRBD1 identical over 8 bases. J gave up 0 bases and V 10 bases, and 4 bases lay outside the gene matches. This CDR3 has 13 amino acids. The V gene's germline CDR1 is LNHDA and CDR2 SQIVND (reference sequence). This chain's CDR3 is CATSQGVNTEAFF. Incomplete CDR3 DNA: TGTGCCACCTCACAGGGGGTGAACACTGAA.

In the case of this clone: The CDR3 end falls 3 residues outside the read, so it is completed with the germline J gene. The rearrangement uses TRBV16 and TRBJ2-3; D gene uncertain. The CDR3 has 15 residues. Germline assignment: CDR1 KGHSY and CDR2 FQNENV. With 0 bases removed from V and 3 bases from J, the gap between germline ends came to 10 bases. The CDR3 bases that were read are TGTGCCAGCAGCCAATCCAACGCACGGACAGATACG. It specifies CASSQSNARTDT. The entire CDR3 reads CASSQSNARTDTQYF. Drawing the rest from reference TRBV16 and TRBJ2-3, the complete variable domain is GEEVAQTPKHLVRGEGQKAKLYCAPIKGHSYVFWYQQVLKNEFKFLISFQNENVFDETGMPKERFSAKCLPNSPCSLEIQATKLEDSAVYFCASSQSNARTDTQYFGPGTRLTVL.

A remark on this clone: From the germline J gene comes the end of the CDR3, since the read stops 3 residues before it. The V gene is TRBV5-6, the J gene TRBJ1-2, with unresolved D. The CDR3 is 12 residues long. Germline values: CDR1 SGHDT, CDR2 YYEEEE. The CDR3 protein is CASSFTAGGYTF. The part of the CDR3 DNA that was read is TGTGCCAGCAGCTTCACGGCGGGGGGC.

On this clone itself: The read stops 3 residues short of the end of the CDR3; the missing end is completed from the germline J gene. The chain has TRBV6-2 or TRBV6-3 and TRBJ2-2; TRBD2 agrees at 8 bases. Germline CDR1 reads MNHEY; CDR2 reads SVGEGT. After removal of 0 bases from V and 4 bases from J, the junction contained 4 bases not matched to a gene. The CDR3 has 16 amino acids. CDR3 loop: CASSYSTAGGTGELFF. The CDR3 DNA, read in part, is TGTGCCAGCAGTTACTCGACTGCGGGGGGCACCGGGGAG.